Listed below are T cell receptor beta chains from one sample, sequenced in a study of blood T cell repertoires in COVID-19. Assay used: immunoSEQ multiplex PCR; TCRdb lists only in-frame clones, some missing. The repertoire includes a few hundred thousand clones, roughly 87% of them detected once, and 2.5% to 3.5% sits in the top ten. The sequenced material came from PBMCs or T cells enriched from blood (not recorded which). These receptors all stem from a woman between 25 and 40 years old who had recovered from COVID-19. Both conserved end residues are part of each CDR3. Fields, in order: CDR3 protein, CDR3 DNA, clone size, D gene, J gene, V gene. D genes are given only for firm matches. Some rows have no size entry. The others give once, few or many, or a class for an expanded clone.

cdr3_aa: CASSQAGTENTEAFF
cdr3_nt: TGTGCCAGCAGCCAAGCTGGGACAGAGAACACTGAAGCTTTCTTT
clone_size: .
d_call: TRBD1
j_call: TRBJ1-1
v_call: TRBV3-1/TRBV3-2

cdr3_aa: CASSYRDRSDPYSNQPQHF
cdr3_nt: TGTGCCAGCAGCTACCGGGACAGGTCAGACCCCTATAGCAATCAGCCCCAGCATTTT
clone_size: .
d_call: TRBD1
j_call: TRBJ1-5
v_call: TRBV11-2

cdr3_aa: CASSLAWAGGATDTQYF
cdr3_nt: TGCGCCAGCAGCTTGGCCTGGGCAGGGGGTGCCACAGATACGCAGTATTTT
clone_size: once
d_call: TRBD1
j_call: TRBJ2-3
v_call: TRBV5-1

cdr3_aa: CASSPRGQFNSPLHF
cdr3_nt: TGTGCCAGCAGCCCAAGGGGACAGTTCAATTCACCCCTCCACTTT
clone_size: .
d_call: TRBD1
j_call: TRBJ1-6
v_call: TRBV7-2

cdr3_aa: CASSFVRGSGANVLTF
cdr3_nt: TGTGCCAGCAGTTTTGTAAGGGGCTCTGGGGCCAACGTCCTGACTTTC
clone_size: once
d_call: .
j_call: TRBJ2-6
v_call: TRBV28

cdr3_aa: CASGTGGGEQYF
cdr3_nt: TGTGCCAGCGGGACAGGGGGTGGAGAGCAGTACTTC
clone_size: .
d_call: TRBD1
j_call: TRBJ2-7
v_call: TRBV18

cdr3_aa: CASSPQVNNQPQHF
cdr3_nt: TGTGCCAGCAGTCCGCAGGTCAACAATCAGCCCCAGCATTTT
clone_size: .
d_call: .
j_call: TRBJ1-5
v_call: TRBV27

cdr3_aa: CASSPQEGRYNEQFF
cdr3_nt: TGTGCCAGCTCACCGCAGGAGGGGCGTTACAATGAGCAGTTCTTC
clone_size: .
d_call: .
j_call: TRBJ2-1
v_call: TRBV18

cdr3_aa: CATEQAPPRGYTF
cdr3_nt: TGTGCCACGGAACAGGCTCCCCCGCGAGGCTACACCTTC
clone_size: .
d_call: .
j_call: TRBJ1-2
v_call: TRBV24-1

cdr3_aa: CASSWTGAGETQYF
cdr3_nt: TGTGCCAGCAGCTGGACAGGGGCGGGGGAGACCCAGTACTTC
clone_size: once
d_call: TRBD1
j_call: TRBJ2-5
v_call: TRBV11-2

cdr3_aa: CASSLGLAGFYEQYF
cdr3_nt: TGTGCCAGCAGCTTGGGGCTAGCGGGATTCTACGAGCAGTACTTC
clone_size: .
d_call: TRBD2
j_call: TRBJ2-7
v_call: TRBV5-6

cdr3_aa: CASSLGAVYNEQFF
cdr3_nt: TGTGCCAGCAGCTTAGGAGCGGTCTACAATGAGCAGTTCTTC
clone_size: .
d_call: .
j_call: TRBJ2-1
v_call: TRBV7-8

cdr3_aa: CSVRGEIEKLFF
cdr3_nt: TGCAGCGTCAGGGGAGAGATTGAAAAACTGTTTTTT
clone_size: .
d_call: .
j_call: TRBJ1-4
v_call: TRBV29-1

cdr3_aa: CASSKGLAGRTDTQYF
cdr3_nt: TGTGCCAGCAGCAAGGGCCTAGCGGGGCGCACAGATACGCAGTATTTT
clone_size: .
d_call: TRBD2
j_call: TRBJ2-3
v_call: TRBV28

cdr3_aa: CASSSGSRPDTQYF
cdr3_nt: TGTGCCAGCAGTTCCGGGTCCCGTCCGGATACGCAGTATTTT
clone_size: .
d_call: .
j_call: TRBJ2-3
v_call: TRBV27

cdr3_aa: CAISDGLAPSTDTQYF
cdr3_nt: TGTGCCATCAGCGATGGACTAGCCCCTAGCACAGATACGCAGTATTTT
clone_size: .
d_call: TRBD2
j_call: TRBJ2-3
v_call: TRBV10-3

cdr3_aa: CASSLLGDQPQHF
cdr3_nt: TGTGCCAGCAGTTTATTGGGAGATCAGCCCCAGCATTTT
clone_size: .
d_call: .
j_call: TRBJ1-5
v_call: TRBV12-3/TRBV12-4

cdr3_aa: CASSPGGNSYEQYF
cdr3_nt: TGCGCCAGCAGTCCTGGGGGGAATTCCTACGAGCAGTACTTC
clone_size: .
d_call: .
j_call: TRBJ2-7
v_call: TRBV5-1

cdr3_aa: CASTGTGPTEQYF
cdr3_nt: TGCGCCAGCACCGGGACAGGACCCACCGAGCAGTACTTC
clone_size: .
d_call: TRBD1
j_call: TRBJ2-7
v_call: TRBV10-2

cdr3_aa: CASSASTGADQPQHF
cdr3_nt: TGTGCCAGCAGCGCCTCGACAGGGGCCGATCAGCCCCAGCATTTT
clone_size: few
d_call: TRBD1
j_call: TRBJ1-5
v_call: TRBV9

cdr3_aa: CASSPREANTGELFF
cdr3_nt: TGTGCCAGCTCACCACGGGAGGCGAACACCGGGGAGCTGTTTTTT
clone_size: .
d_call: .
j_call: TRBJ2-2
v_call: TRBV18

cdr3_aa: CATSLPGTNAYNEQFF
cdr3_nt: TGTGCCACCAGCCTCCCCGGTACTAACGCCTACAATGAGCAGTTCTTC
clone_size: .
d_call: .
j_call: TRBJ2-1
v_call: TRBV15

cdr3_aa: CASSIDLRGNGYTF
cdr3_nt: TGTGCCAGTAGTATAGACTTGCGGGGAAATGGCTACACCTTC
clone_size: .
d_call: .
j_call: TRBJ1-2
v_call: TRBV19

cdr3_aa: CASSSSNEQFF
cdr3_nt: TGTGCCAGCAGCAGCTCCAATGAGCAGTTCTTC
clone_size: .
d_call: .
j_call: TRBJ2-1
v_call: TRBV6-2/TRBV6-3

cdr3_aa: CASGSAYSRANYGYTF
cdr3_nt: TGTGCTAGTGGTTCGGCTTACAGCAGAGCTAACTATGGCTACACCTTC
clone_size: .
d_call: .
j_call: TRBJ1-2
v_call: TRBV12-5

cdr3_aa: CASSGDSYEQYF
cdr3_nt: TGTGCCAGCAGCGGGGACTCATACGAGCAGTACTTC
clone_size: .
d_call: .
j_call: TRBJ2-7
v_call: TRBV5-4

cdr3_aa: CASSPDRGTGSEQYF
cdr3_nt: TGTGCCAGCAGTCCCGACAGGGGAACGGGGAGCGAGCAGTACTTC
clone_size: .
d_call: TRBD1
j_call: TRBJ2-7
v_call: TRBV28

cdr3_aa: CASSHTSGGTTYEQYF
cdr3_nt: TGTGCCAGCAGCCATACTAGCGGGGGGACAACCTACGAGCAGTACTTC
clone_size: .
d_call: TRBD2
j_call: TRBJ2-7
v_call: TRBV4-2

cdr3_aa: CASSKEGGLSVTQYF
cdr3_nt: TGTGCCAGCAGTAAGGAGGGGGGGCTTTCAGTTACGCAGTATTTT
clone_size: .
d_call: .
j_call: TRBJ2-3
v_call: TRBV2

cdr3_aa: CASSPRLAETQYF
cdr3_nt: TGTGCCAGTAGTCCCCGACTAGCGGAGACCCAGTACTTC
clone_size: few
d_call: TRBD2
j_call: TRBJ2-5
v_call: TRBV19

cdr3_aa: CATKTSGSDIQYF
cdr3_nt: TGTGCCACCAAAACTAGCGGGAGTGACATTCAGTACTTC
clone_size: .
d_call: TRBD2
j_call: TRBJ2-4
v_call: TRBV15

cdr3_aa: CASSTTDNTEAFF
cdr3_nt: TGTGCCAGTAGTACGACAGACAACACTGAAGCTTTCTTT
clone_size: .
d_call: .
j_call: TRBJ1-1
v_call: TRBV19

cdr3_aa: CASSKDREHEQFF
cdr3_nt: TGTGCCAGCAGCAAGGACAGGGAACATGAGCAGTTCTTC
clone_size: .
d_call: TRBD1
j_call: TRBJ2-1
v_call: TRBV11-3

cdr3_aa: CASSLGGRAVSSYEQYF
cdr3_nt: TGTGCCAGCAGTTTGGGCGGGAGGGCCGTAAGCTCCTACGAGCAGTACTTC
clone_size: .
d_call: TRBD2
j_call: TRBJ2-7
v_call: TRBV28

cdr3_aa: CAIRPGQGHAFGGNEQFF
cdr3_nt: TGTGCCATCCGACCGGGACAGGGGCACGCATTCGGGGGCAATGAGCAGTTCTTC
clone_size: few
d_call: TRBD1
j_call: TRBJ2-1
v_call: TRBV10-3

cdr3_aa: CASSPGTSGDTDTQYF
cdr3_nt: TGTGCCAGCAGCCCGGGGACTAGCGGGGACACAGATACGCAGTATTTT
clone_size: few
d_call: TRBD2
j_call: TRBJ2-3
v_call: TRBV7-9

cdr3_aa: CASSQFRTGGPYEQYF
cdr3_nt: TGCGCCAGCAGCCAATTTAGGACAGGGGGGCCCTACGAGCAGTACTTC
clone_size: once
d_call: TRBD1
j_call: TRBJ2-7
v_call: TRBV4-1

cdr3_aa: CASSEQGSYEQYF
cdr3_nt: TGTGCCAGCAGTGAACAGGGTTCCTACGAGCAGTACTTC
clone_size: few
d_call: .
j_call: TRBJ2-7
v_call: TRBV12-3/TRBV12-4

cdr3_aa: CASSTRTSGEQFF
cdr3_nt: TGTGCCAGCAGCACACGGACTAGCGGTGAGCAGTTCTTC
clone_size: .
d_call: TRBD2
j_call: TRBJ2-1
v_call: TRBV14

cdr3_aa: CASRRGSPLHF
cdr3_nt: TGTGCCAGCAGGCGGGGTTCACCCCTCCACTTT
clone_size: once
d_call: .
j_call: TRBJ1-6
v_call: TRBV2

cdr3_aa: CASSSYRGQPQHF
cdr3_nt: TGTGCCAGCAGCTCCTACAGGGGTCAGCCCCAGCATTTT
clone_size: once
d_call: TRBD1
j_call: TRBJ1-5
v_call: TRBV7-2

cdr3_aa: CASRATGSGEPQHF
cdr3_nt: TGTGCCAGCAGGGCGACAGGGAGTGGGGAGCCCCAGCATTTT
clone_size: .
d_call: TRBD1
j_call: TRBJ1-5
v_call: TRBV2

cdr3_aa: CASSDSAYEQYF
cdr3_nt: TGTGCCAGCAGTGATTCCGCCTACGAGCAGTACTTC
clone_size: once
d_call: .
j_call: TRBJ2-7
v_call: TRBV2

cdr3_aa: CASRKTGQRAAYGYTF
cdr3_nt: TGTGCCAGCAGAAAGACAGGACAGAGAGCGGCCTATGGCTACACCTTC
clone_size: .
d_call: .
j_call: TRBJ1-2
v_call: TRBV2

cdr3_aa: CASSIQQGSDQPQHF
cdr3_nt: TGTGCCAGCAGCATCCAACAGGGGTCAGATCAGCCCCAGCATTTT
clone_size: .
d_call: TRBD1
j_call: TRBJ1-5
v_call: TRBV7-2

cdr3_aa: CASSAVSNQPQHF
cdr3_nt: TGTGCCAGCAGCGCGGTTAGCAATCAGCCCCAGCATTTT
clone_size: .
d_call: .
j_call: TRBJ1-5
v_call: TRBV28

cdr3_aa: CASSPPVRANTEAFF
cdr3_nt: TGTGCCAGCTCACCACCTGTGAGGGCGAACACTGAAGCTTTCTTT
clone_size: .
d_call: .
j_call: TRBJ1-1
v_call: TRBV18

cdr3_aa: CASSFGGSSYGYTF
cdr3_nt: TGTGCCAGCAGCTTCGGGGGGTCCAGCTATGGCTACACCTTC
clone_size: once
d_call: .
j_call: TRBJ1-2
v_call: TRBV9

cdr3_aa: CASSQSGQGNQPQHF
cdr3_nt: TGCGCCAGCAGCCAGTCGGGACAGGGAAATCAGCCCCAGCATTTT
clone_size: .
d_call: TRBD1
j_call: TRBJ1-5
v_call: TRBV4-1

cdr3_aa: CASSYSASGSRYEQYF
cdr3_nt: TGTGCCAGCAGTTACTCCGCTAGCGGGAGTCGGTACGAGCAGTACTTC
clone_size: .
d_call: TRBD2
j_call: TRBJ2-7
v_call: TRBV6-5

cdr3_aa: CASSWTGRGTEAFF
cdr3_nt: TGTGCCAGCAGCTGGACAGGACGCGGCACTGAAGCTTTCTTT
clone_size: .
d_call: TRBD1
j_call: TRBJ1-1
v_call: TRBV11-2

cdr3_aa: CASSLVESSYNEQFF
cdr3_nt: TGTGCCAGCAGCTTAGTAGAAAGCTCCTACAATGAGCAGTTCTTC
clone_size: .
d_call: .
j_call: TRBJ2-1
v_call: TRBV7-9

cdr3_aa: CASSRQGLSGNTIYF
cdr3_nt: TGTGCCAGCAGCCGACAGGGGCTCTCTGGAAACACCATATATTTT
clone_size: .
d_call: TRBD1
j_call: TRBJ1-3
v_call: TRBV6-5

cdr3_aa: CASSFPGGYTF
cdr3_nt: TGTGCCAGCAGTTTTCCCGGTGGCTACACCTTC
clone_size: .
d_call: .
j_call: TRBJ1-2
v_call: TRBV28

cdr3_aa: CASSSRRDTEAFF
cdr3_nt: TGTGCCAGCAGCTCTCGCCGGGACACTGAAGCTTTCTTT
clone_size: .
d_call: .
j_call: TRBJ1-1
v_call: TRBV11-3

cdr3_aa: CASSLTGASYEQYF
cdr3_nt: TGTGCCAGCAGTCTGACAGGGGCGAGCTACGAGCAGTACTTC
clone_size: .
d_call: TRBD1
j_call: TRBJ2-7
v_call: TRBV6-5

cdr3_aa: CSVSGILSYNEQFF
cdr3_nt: TGCAGCGTGTCGGGGATATTATCCTACAATGAGCAGTTCTTC
clone_size: .
d_call: .
j_call: TRBJ2-1
v_call: TRBV29-1